The clone carrying this T cell receptor (beta chain) was counted at least ten times. The sample is drawn from a study of Graves' ophthalmopathy and Graves' hyperthyroidism. Trimming took 5 bases from V and 6 from J; bases not matched to a gene: 6. CDR3 size: 14 residues. CDR1 is SGHNT and CDR2 is YENEEA in the germline V gene. Beta-chain TCR CDR3 regions were amplified from RNA transcripts. Second-round multiplex PCR followed a first-round RT-PCR using HTBI primers. Via MiXCR, TCRdb re-called the multiplex PCR reads, giving one row per CDR3 protein. The data contain hundreds of thousands of distinct CDR3 sequences, under 25% of them singletons.

The V gene is TRBV11-3, the J gene TRBJ2-2, with TRBD2 matching 7 bases. The sequencing sample was made of peripheral blood. This receptor was obtained from a young woman with stable Graves' hyperthyroidism. The CDR3 DNA reads TGTGCCAGCAGCCCCCGCACTAGCGCCGGGGAGCTGTTTTTT. Translated: CASSPRTSAGELFF.